One T cell receptor beta chain is described in this entry. The data belong to a study of blood T cells in healthy people across ages. The second PCR ran roughly 7 to 11 cycles with a sample-barcoded 5' primer and J-beta primers. TCRdb used MiXCR to reprocess the 5' RACE reads, holding one entry per CDR3 protein. Of 750,000 to 950,000 distinct CDR3 sequences detected, just under 30% appear once; the ten largest clones hold roughly 10%. With 1 base clipped from V and 8 bases from J, the junction kept 4 bases outside the gene matches. The CDR3 length is 13 residues. From germline, CDR1 is LGHNA and CDR2 YSLEER. The individuals who served as donors were healthy Caucasians living in Russia, aged roughly 6 to 95. The same data also contributed to another study, on T cells of mothers and their children. As that report states: Mothers gave over 9 million TCR beta CDR3 reads each, and children some 3 million each. It was related mother-child pairs that showed slightly higher overlap than unrelated pairs, without reaching significance.

This rearrangement joins TRBV4-3 to TRBJ1-2; 7 bases are a match to TRBD1. Input material: blood. This clonotype was sampled from a woman in her thirties or forties in good health. CDR3 amino acids: CASSQVGGGGYTF. As DNA, the CDR3 is TGCGCCAGCAGCCAAGTAGGGGGCGGAGGCTACACCTTC.